Included here is one T cell receptor (beta chain) sequence, with context. This entry comes from a study of T cells in tuberculosis. Germline CDR1 reads SGHTA; CDR2 reads FQGNSA. CDR3 length: 14 residues. V was trimmed by 5 bases and J by 3 bases, leaving 13 bases between them. Measured with immunoSEQ multiplex PCR; TCRdb has only the in-frame clones, and not every one. The table records under 45,000 clones, more than 85% of them present only once. Specimen: PBMCs. This clonotype originated in a donor aged 5 to 30 with latent tuberculosis or without tuberculosis infection. The gene calls are TRBV7-2 and TRBJ1-1; D uncertain. The CDR3 nucleotides are TGTGCCAGCAGCCGAGTTAGACACGACACTGAAGCTTTCTTT. Translating gives CASSRVRHDTEAFF.